A selection of T cell receptor beta chains follows, all from one sample in a study of T cells in Graves' hyperthyroidism and ophthalmopathy. TCRdb reanalysed the multiplex PCR reads using MiXCR and keeps one entry per CDR3 protein. Among a few hundred thousand distinct CDR3 sequences listed, about 15% were seen once. Material for sequencing was blood. These receptors came from a young woman with Graves' hyperthyroidism. Each CDR3 is given with its conserved first and last residue. The D gene is left open where the match is weak. Size is omitted from some rows. Given values are once, few, many or a class for expanded clones.

clone_size: few
d_call: .
v_call: TRBV28
j_call: TRBJ1-2
cdr3_aa: CASSWGARPKGYTF
cdr3_nt: TGTGCCAGCAGCTGGGGGGCAAGGCCAAAAGGCTACACCTTC

clone_size: few
d_call: .
v_call: TRBV27
j_call: TRBJ2-1
cdr3_aa: CASSLKTRRGNEQFF
cdr3_nt: TGTGCCAGCAGTTTAAAAACGCGGAGGGGAAATGAGCAGTTCTTC

clone_size: many
d_call: .
v_call: TRBV28
j_call: TRBJ2-2
cdr3_aa: CASSAGGRTGELFF
cdr3_nt: TGTGCCAGCAGCGCAGGCGGACGAACCGGGGAGCTGTTTTTT

clone_size: .
d_call: TRBD2
v_call: TRBV7-2
j_call: TRBJ2-1
cdr3_aa: CASSTIAGVTYNEQFF
cdr3_nt: TGTGCCAGCAGCACCATAGCGGGAGTTACCTACAATGAGCAGTTCTTC

clone_size: many
d_call: .
v_call: TRBV2
j_call: TRBJ1-1
cdr3_aa: CASSDRGVGTEAFF
cdr3_nt: TGTGCCAGCAGTGATCGGGGGGTTGGGACTGAAGCTTTCTTT

clone_size: few
d_call: TRBD1
v_call: TRBV9
j_call: TRBJ2-2
cdr3_aa: CASSVKQGAGGELFF
cdr3_nt: TGTGCCAGCAGCGTTAAACAGGGGGCCGGCGGGGAGCTGTTTTTT

clone_size: .
d_call: TRBD2
v_call: TRBV20-1
j_call: TRBJ2-7
cdr3_aa: CSARDLGLGSYEQYF
cdr3_nt: TGCAGTGCTAGAGATCTAGGACTAGGCTCCTACGAGCAGTACTTC

clone_size: many
d_call: TRBD2
v_call: TRBV5-1
j_call: TRBJ2-7
cdr3_aa: CASSLTSGIPYEQYF
cdr3_nt: TGCGCCAGCAGCTTGACTAGCGGAATACCCTACGAGCAGTACTTC

clone_size: .
d_call: TRBD2
v_call: TRBV27
j_call: TRBJ2-1
cdr3_aa: CASSWAGGPYEQFF
cdr3_nt: TGTGCCAGCAGTTGGGCGGGAGGGCCTTATGAGCAGTTCTTC

clone_size: many
d_call: .
v_call: TRBV20-1
j_call: TRBJ2-7
cdr3_aa: CSASLSSYEQYF
cdr3_nt: TGCAGTGCTAGTCTCAGCTCCTACGAGCAGTACTTC